Listed here are 18 T cell receptor beta chains from one sample, sequenced in a study of early T cells in non-severe SARS-CoV-2 infection. TCRdb processed the 5' RACE reads anew with MiXCR; each CDR3 protein has one entry. The profile covers about 48,000 distinct CDR3 sequences, with about 13% appearing a single time and about 10% taken by the ten largest. The sample taken for sequencing was whole blood. The receptors come from an adult who was a healthcare worker with PCR-confirmed SARS-CoV-2 infection or an uninfected control (not recorded which).

This clonotype was seen only a few times. The V gene is TRBV29-1, the J gene TRBJ2-5; 13 bases align to TRBD2. This CDR3 is 13 amino acids long. Germline V gene lookup returns CDR1 SQVTM and CDR2 ANQGSEA. Unmatched junction bases numbered 4, after V lost 7 bases and J lost 5 bases. DNA for the CDR3: TGCAGCGCGAGGACTAGCGGGAGTGAGACCCAGTACTTC. It translates to CSARTSGSETQYF.

V and J are TRBV6-5 and TRBJ2-6; 10 nucleotides align to TRBD1. Germline assignment: CDR1 MNHEY and CDR2 SVGAGI. This CDR3 spans 18 amino acids. V was clipped by 5 bases and J by 0 bases; unmatched bases: 7. The CDR3 DNA is TGTGCCAGCAGTGGGGGGGACAGGGGCACCTCTGGGGCCAACGTCCTGACTTTC. Amino acid sequence: CASSGGDRGTSGANVLTF.

V and J are TRBV7-9 and TRBJ2-3; 7 bases align to TRBD2. This CDR3 spans 17 amino acids. Germline V gene data show CDR1 as SEHNR and CDR2 as FQNEAQ (reference sequence). The junction had 11 bases not matched to a gene; V was cut back by 5 bases and J by 0 bases. CDR3 sequence reads: CASSAETVGGSTDTQYF. CDR3 sequence (DNA): TGTGCCAGCAGCGCGGAGACAGTGGGGGGGAGCACAGATACGCAGTATTTT.

This chain uses TRBV7-9 with TRBJ2-1; 13 bases fit TRBD2. This CDR3 has 20 residues. V shed 5 bases, J shed 0 bases, and the junction held 13 bases outside the gene matches. Germline lookup yields CDR1 SEHNR and CDR2 FQNEAQ (reference sequence). The CDR3, as DNA: TGTGCCAGCAGCCCTAGGATGACTAGCGGGGGGCTGAGCTCCTACAATGAGCAGTTCTTC. This translates into CASSPRMTSGGLSSYNEQFF.

This clonotype was detected ten times or more. The V gene is TRBV30, the J gene TRBJ2-3, with 11 bases identical to TRBD2. J lost 6 bases, V lost 3 bases, and 14 bases had no gene match. CDR1 and CDR2 (germline): GTSNPN, SVGIG (reference sequence). This CDR3 region has 17 residues. CDR3 protein: CAWSRWRLAGGEDTQYF. CDR3 bases: TGTGCCTGGAGCAGGTGGCGCCTAGCGGGAGGTGAGGATACGCAGTATTTT. Supplemented by reference TRBV30 and TRBJ2-3, the full variable domain reads SQTIHQWPATLVQPVGSPLSLECTVEGTSNPNLYWYRQAAGRGLQLLFYSVGIGQISSEVPQNLSASRPQDRQFILSSKKLLLSDSGFYLCAWSRWRLAGGEDTQYFGPGTRLTVL.

This clonotype was recorded many times. This chain joins TRBV7-8 and TRBJ2-3, with 7 positions matching TRBD2. This CDR3 region has 18 residues. Germline assignment: CDR1 SGHVS and CDR2 FQNEAQ. V trimming: 1 base; J trimming: 0 bases; junction bases outside the gene matches: 10. DNA for the CDR3: TGTGCCAGCAGCTTAGGACTGAGCCGGGGGGAGAGCACAGATACGCAGTATTTT. This codes for CASSLGLSRGESTDTQYF.

This clonotype was seen repeatedly, ten times or more. DNA of the CDR3: TGTGCCAGCAGCCAATATGGGACAGGGGAAGAAAAACTGTTTTTT. This encodes CASSQYGTGEEKLFF. The chain couples TRBV3-1 to TRBJ1-4; TRBD1 matches at 10 bases. Germline V gives CDR1 LGHDT, CDR2 YNNKEL (reference sequence). The CDR3 spans 15 residues. With V trimmed by 2 bases and J by 8 bases, 5 bases remained unmatched.

This clonotype was picked up many times. CDR3 DNA sequence: TGTGCCAGCAGCCAACCCGGGACATACAATGAGCAGTTCTTC. Translated: CASSQPGTYNEQFF. The gene calls are TRBV11-3 and TRBJ2-1; a weak D match, TRBD1 (6 bases). V was pared by 5 bases and J by 4 bases, with 12 bases between. Germline assignment: CDR1 SGHNT and CDR2 YENEEA. CDR3 length: 14 amino acids.

This clonotype was detected a few times. This chain links TRBV29-1 with TRBJ2-4; perhaps TRBD1 as D (5 bases). The CDR3 sequence is 13 residues long. V dropped 5 bases and J dropped 1 base, with 9 bases sitting between them. Germline V CDR1 and CDR2: SQVTM, ANQGSEA. For the CDR3, the DNA is TGCAGCGTTCCAGGGCCGGCCAAAAACATTCAGTACTTC. It specifies CSVPGPAKNIQYF.

This clonotype has just a few counts. The chain combines TRBV5-1 with TRBJ2-5; no reliable D call. Trimming shortened V by 3 bases and J by 0 bases, and 9 bases separated the two germline ends. This CDR3 is 14 amino acids long. Germline assignment: CDR1 SGHRS and CDR2 YFSETQ. The CDR3 DNA follows: TGCGCCAGCAGCTCCAAACCTTACCAAGAGACCCAGTACTTC. Its translation: CASSSKPYQETQYF.

The chain carries TRBV12-3 or TRBV12-4 and TRBJ2-2, with a possible D match to TRBD2 (5 bases). The CDR3 has 14 residues. V lost 6 bases and J 5 bases, leaving 13 bases between the germline ends. The CDR3 bases are TGTGCCAGCAGCCCCCGTGAGGGAACCGGGGAGCTGTTTTTT. Protein sequence: CASSPREGTGELFF.

This clonotype was seen only a few times. V usage is TRBV11-3 and J usage is TRBJ1-1; weak D call: TRBD1 (6 bases). Germline V CDR1 and CDR2: SGHNT, YENEEA. The CDR3 loop spans 15 amino acids. V lost 1 base to trimming and J lost 6 bases, with 15 bases between them. The CDR3 DNA is TGTGCCAGCAGCTTAGGCCTGGGGGGCTCGGCTGAAGCTTTCTTT. It specifies CASSLGLGGSAEAFF.

This clonotype has ten or more counts. The chain links TRBV6-6 to TRBJ2-5, with D possibly matching TRBD2 (5 bases). The germline CDR1 and CDR2 sequences are MNHNY and SVGAGI (reference sequence). The CDR3 is made up of 14 amino acids. V lost 7 bases, J lost 5 bases, and 17 bases lay in between. For the CDR3, the DNA is TGTGCCAGCACCCCACGGACTCCAGCGGAGACCCAGTACTTC. Its translation is CASTPRTPAETQYF.

V is TRBV4-2 and J is TRBJ2-1; 11 positions match TRBD2. Germline trimming cut 0 bases from V and 4 bases from J; bases unmatched to any gene: 5. The CDR3 runs 17 residues. Germline lookup yields CDR1 LGHNA and CDR2 YNFKEQ. CDR3 in amino acids: CASSQDLAGGVYNEQFF. DNA of the CDR3: TGTGCCAGCAGCCAAGATTTAGCGGGAGGGGTATACAATGAGCAGTTCTTC.

This clonotype was seen a handful of times. The J gene is TRBJ2-1, the V gene TRBV5-1; D may be TRBD2 (5 bases). The length of the CDR3 is 13 residues. Germline V gene lookup returns CDR1 SGHRS and CDR2 YFSETQ. The ends were cut back, 0 bases at V and 13 bases at J, with 14 bases in the middle. The CDR3, as DNA: TGCGCCAGCAGCTTGGCCCGAGGGAGAAGTCAGTTCTTC. This encodes CASSLARGRSQFF.

This clonotype was found a few times. The chain employs TRBV5-1 and TRBJ2-7; TRBD1 matches at 7 bases. CDR1 and CDR2 (germline): SGHRS, YFSETQ. The V and J ends lost 3 bases and 2 bases, in that order; junction bases with no gene match: 8. The CDR3 loop spans 15 amino acids. The CDR3 spells CASSWGQFLTYEQYF. CDR3 coding DNA: TGCGCCAGCAGCTGGGGACAGTTCCTTACCTACGAGCAGTACTTC.

This clonotype came up many times. This chain joins TRBV30 and TRBJ1-4; D is undetermined. The CDR3 extends over 13 amino acids. The V end was cut by 0 bases, the J end by 7 bases, with 9 bases between. Germline V CDR1 and CDR2: GTSNPN, SVGIG (reference sequence). The CDR3 DNA reads TGTGCCTGGAGTGTACCGCGGGGTGAAAAACTGTTTTTT. This translates into CAWSVPRGEKLFF.

This clonotype came up a few times. This chain connects TRBV20-1 to TRBJ1-1; 7 bases line up with TRBD1. The germline gives CDR1 DFQATT, CDR2 SNEGSKA (reference sequence). The J segment lost 1 base and the V segment lost 5 bases, leaving 7 bases of the junction unmatched. This CDR3 region has 14 residues. The CDR3 sequence is CSAPRTGRNTEAFF. The CDR3 DNA reads TGCAGTGCTCCGCGGACAGGCAGGAACACTGAAGCTTTCTTT.